The 32 T cell receptor beta chains listed next were all sequenced from one sample in a study of shared clonotypes between healthy human individuals. Sequencing was performed with immunoSEQ multiplex PCR; in TCRdb, only in-frame clones are kept and a portion is missing. Of 950,000 to 1,200,000 clones listed, around three quarters were seen once; the top ten hold 0.7% to 0.95%. The sample comprised memory CD4+ T cells from PBMCs. Subset meaning: CD45RA-negative fraction. The receptors derive from a man aged 18-30 years in good health. Some clones in this sample may be carry-over from other donors' samples.

The chain carries TRBV5-4 and TRBJ2-7; TRBD2 matches at 7 bases. This CDR3 region has 15 residues. Trimming cost V 4 bases and J 2 bases; bases outside gene matches: 9. Looked up from germline, CDR1 is SGHNT and CDR2 is YYREEE (reference sequence). The CDR3 here is CASSPSGTEPYEQYF. The CDR3 coding sequence is TGTGCCAGCAGCCCCAGCGGGACCGAACCCTACGAGCAGTACTTC.

This chain uses TRBV5-1 with TRBJ2-5; 8 bases match TRBD1. Germline CDR1 and CDR2: SGHRS and YFSETQ. This CDR3 is built from 14 residues. Trimming removed 4 bases from V and 7 bases from J; junction bases left unmatched: 9. In DNA, the CDR3 is TGCGCCAGCAGCCCGGGACAGGCCGGCTGGACCCAGTACTTC. Amino acids: CASSPGQAGWTQYF.

This clone was observed once. The chain employs TRBV5-4 and TRBJ2-5; the D call may be TRBD1 or TRBD2 (6 bases each). CDR3 size: 14 residues. The V and J ends lost 4 bases and 5 bases respectively, with 15 bases between them. Per the germline V gene, CDR1 is SGHNT and CDR2 is YYREEE (reference sequence). Here the CDR3 reads CASSRGGGGETQYF. The CDR3 nucleotides read TGTGCCAGCAGCCGAGGAGGGGGAGGCGAGACCCAGTACTTC. The full variable domain, rest sourced from reference TRBV5-4 and TRBJ2-5, is ETGVTQSPTHLIKTRGQQVTLRCSSQSGHNTVSWYQQALGQGPQFIFQYYREEENGRGNFPPRFSGLQFPNYSSELNVNALELDDSALYLCASSRGGGGETQYFGPGTRLLVL.

This chain links TRBV4-1 with TRBJ1-5, with TRBD1 matching 9 bases. CDR1 is MGHRA, CDR2 YSYEKL, per germline. V shed 3 bases, J shed 2 bases, and the junction held 5 bases outside the gene matches. The CDR3 is 16 amino acids. The chain's CDR3 is CASSHPGTGRNQPQHF. The CDR3 nucleotides are TGCGCCAGCAGCCACCCCGGGACAGGGCGCAATCAGCCCCAGCATTTT.

This clone was counted once. The chain recombines TRBV7-9 with TRBJ2-5; D is unresolved. The J call could be wrong; TRBJ2-7 is a better fit for the DNA end. Germline-derived CDR1 and CDR2 are SEHNR and FQNEAQ (reference sequence). The CDR3 has 11 amino acids. The DNA of the CDR3 is TGTGCCAGCAGCCTCCTCCTCGAGCAGTACTTC. This codes for CASSLLLEQYF.

The rearrangement joins TRBV6-7 to TRBJ1-2, with D maybe TRBD1 (5 bases). TRBV6-7 belongs to the ORF category, with a function that is uncertain. Trimming left V 4 bases short and J 8 bases short, with 23 bases between. The CDR3 has 16 residues. CDR3 nucleotide sequence: TGTGCCAGCAGTTCCCCCCGGGACCTGAGTCAACTCGGCTACACCTTC. Amino acid sequence: CASSSPRDLSQLGYTF.

The chain employs TRBV18 and TRBJ2-5; perhaps D is TRBD1 or TRBD2 (7 bases each). The CDR3 covers 14 residues. V was trimmed by 3 bases and J by 5 bases, leaving 13 bases between them. CDR1 KGHSH and CDR2 LQKENI come from the germline V gene. As DNA, the CDR3 is TGTGCCAGCTCACCCGCAGGGGGGGCTGAGACCCAGTACTTC. This encodes CASSPAGGAETQYF.

Concerning this clone itself: The same CDR3 is also encoded by other DNA sequences in this sample. The CDR3 DNA is TGTGCCAGCAGTTTATACGGCAATCAGCCCCAGCATTTT. This translates into CASSLYGNQPQHF. The chain uses TRBV28 and TRBJ1-5; no clear D. Per the germline V gene, CDR1 is MDHEN and CDR2 is SYDVKM. The CDR3 extends over 13 amino acids. With 1 base removed from V and 2 bases from J, the gap between germline ends came to 3 bases.

This chain connects TRBV5-7 to TRBJ2-1; no definite D call. TRBV5-7 counts as an open reading frame of uncertain function. Between the trimmed V and J ends, which lost 0 bases and 14 bases, there was a span of 15 bases. The CDR3 covers 13 residues. Here the CDR3 reads CASSLVHALHEFF. CDR3 coding DNA: TGTGCCAGCAGCTTGGTGCATGCCCTACACGAGTTCTTC.

The V and J genes are TRBV4-1 and TRBJ2-1; 14 bases align to TRBD2. The CDR3 sequence is 17 residues long. Per the germline V gene, CDR1 is MGHRA and CDR2 is YSYEKL. After removal of 3 bases from V and 3 bases from J, the junction contained 4 bases not matched to a gene. The CDR3 region has the DNA TGCGCCAGCAGCCACGGGGGGACTAGCGGGAGCTACAATGAGCAGTTCTTC. This codes for CASSHGGTSGSYNEQFF.

The CDR3 sequence is CASSFLPYEQYF. The CDR3 region has the DNA TGTGCCAGCAGTTTCCTCCCCTACGAGCAGTACTTC. This chain connects TRBV2 to TRBJ2-7; D remains unclear. The V gene lost 5 bases and the J gene lost 2 bases, with 7 bases spanning the gap. Germline V gives CDR1 SNHLY, CDR2 FYNNEI. The CDR3 extends over 12 amino acids. Drawing the rest from reference TRBV2 and TRBJ2-7, the complete variable domain is EPEVTQTPSHQVTQMGQEVILRCVPISNHLYFYWYRQILGQKVEFLVSFYNNEISEKSEIFDDQFSVERPDGSNFTLKIRSTKLEDSAMYFCASSFLPYEQYFGPGTRLTVT.

The CDR3 sequence: CASSSRDLGNTIYF. CDR3 in DNA: TGTGCCAGCAGCAGCCGGGACCTCGGAAACACCATATATTTT. V is TRBV7-2 and J is TRBJ1-3; the D gene is possibly TRBD1 (5 bases). This CDR3 region has 14 residues. The V and J ends lost 5 bases and 4 bases respectively, with 12 bases between them. Per germline, CDR1 SGHTA and CDR2 FQGNSA.

The chain combines TRBV7-2 with TRBJ2-3; D might be TRBD2 (6 bases). CDR1 is SGHTA and CDR2 is FQGNSA in the germline V gene. Trimming shortened V by 5 bases and J by 2 bases, and 14 bases separated the two germline ends. The CDR3 extends over 15 amino acids. The CDR3 loop is CASSTGLSATDTQYF. The CDR3, as DNA: TGTGCCAGCAGCACGGGACTGTCGGCCACAGATACGCAGTATTTT.

There are a few counts of this clone. The chain links TRBV4-2 to TRBJ1-2; D not resolved. Germline CDR1 reads LGHNA; CDR2 reads YNFKEQ. The V end lost 0 bases, the J end lost 8 bases, and 10 bases lay between the germline ends. The CDR3 consists of 13 residues. CDR3: CASSQEGFRGYTF. In DNA form, the CDR3 reads TGTGCCAGCAGCCAAGAAGGGTTCAGGGGCTACACCTTC.

The V gene is TRBV7-3, the J gene TRBJ2-7; 7 bases are a match to TRBD2. Trimming at V came to 2 bases and at J to 0 bases, leaving 1 base not matched to a gene. Per germline, CDR1 SGHTA and CDR2 FQGTGA. The length of the CDR3 is 14 residues. The CDR3 loop reads CASSLLADSYEQYF. CDR3 DNA: TGTGCCAGCAGCTTACTAGCGGACTCCTACGAGCAGTACTTC.

The chain links TRBV23-1 to TRBJ2-7; maybe TRBD1 (6 bases). TRBV23-1 is an ORF, with its function uncertain. The CDR3 is 15 amino acids. Trimming removed 7 bases from V and 3 bases from J, with 19 bases in between. The CDR3, as DNA: TGCGCCAGCATATTACAGGGACCCTGCTGCTACGAGCAGTACTTC. Translation: CASILQGPCCYEQYF.

Remarks on this clone: This specimen includes other DNA sequences encoding the same CDR3. The gene calls are TRBV27 and TRBJ2-7; 7 nucleotides align to TRBD1. The CDR3 totals 14 residues. Trimming at V came to 5 bases and at J to 3 bases, leaving 7 bases not matched to a gene. Germline loops: CDR1 MNHEY, CDR2 SMNVEV (reference sequence). The CDR3 nucleotides read TGTGCCAGCAGTCCTCGACAGGGAAGCTACGAGCAGTACTTC. Encoded protein: CASSPRQGSYEQYF.

DNA of the CDR3: TGTGCCAGCAGCAAAGGTTCCCGTTCCTACGAGCAGTACTTC. Translating it yields CASSKGSRSYEQYF. The genes are TRBV21-1 and TRBJ2-7; the D call TRBD2 from the table was never checked on the DNA. TRBV21-1 is tagged as a pseudogene. CDR3 size: 14 residues.

The gene calls are TRBV28 and TRBJ2-7, with 9 bases fitting TRBD2. The CDR3 extends over 15 amino acids. V was pared by 5 bases and J by 0 bases, with 5 bases of the junction left unmatched. Germline V gene data show CDR1 as MDHEN and CDR2 as SYDVKM. For the CDR3, the DNA is TGTGCCAGCAGTCTAAATAGCGGGGGCTCCTACGAGCAGTACTTC. The encoded protein is CASSLNSGGSYEQYF.

The chain is built from TRBV19 and TRBJ1-1; D is possibly TRBD1 (5 bases). V was shortened by 2 bases and J by 4 bases, with 11 bases between the two germline ends. This CDR3 contains 14 residues. Germline V gene data show CDR1 as LNHDA and CDR2 as SQIVND (reference sequence). The CDR3 sequence is CASSIWGVTTEAFF. CDR3 bases: TGTGCCAGTAGTATATGGGGGGTGACCACTGAAGCTTTCTTT.

The chain employs TRBV19 and TRBJ2-1; 8 nucleotides line up with TRBD2. The trim removed 10 bases at V and 6 bases at J, leaving 11 bases unmatched. This CDR3 is built from 14 residues. CDR1 and CDR2 (germline): LNHDA, SQIVND (reference sequence). The CDR3 coding sequence is TGTGCCACAGGTAGCGGGGCCCTACCCAATGAGCAGTTCTTC. Translating gives CATGSGALPNEQFF. The whole variable domain, filled in from reference TRBV19 and TRBJ2-1, reads DGGITQSPKYLFRKEGQNVTLSCEQNLNHDAMYWYRQDPGQGLRLIYYSQIVNDFQKGDIAEGYSVSREKKESFPLTVTSAQKNPTAFYLCATGSGALPNEQFFGPGTRLTVL.

The table lists this clone with a few counts. The V gene is TRBV6-1, the J gene TRBJ1-5, with D uncertain. Trimming removed 11 bases from V and 4 bases from J, with 15 bases in between. The germline V gene encodes CDR1 MNHNS and CDR2 SASEGT. The CDR3 consists of 13 residues. Here the CDR3 reads CAAGMLTNQPQHF. The CDR3 DNA sequence: TGTGCCGCGGGGATGCTAACTAATCAGCCCCAGCATTTT.

The chain recombines TRBV18 with TRBJ1-4, with a weak D call TRBD1 (5 bases). Germline V lookup: CDR1 KGHSH, CDR2 LQKENI. Deletions cut 0 bases from V and 8 bases from J, with 10 bases between. This CDR3 is built from 14 residues. The CDR3 DNA follows: TGTGCCAGCTCACCACCCGAGCGGGGGGAAAAACTGTTTTTT. It specifies CASSPPERGEKLFF.

The chain employs TRBV6-6 and TRBJ2-2; 7 nucleotides match TRBD2. V gave up 7 bases and J gave up 1 base; unmatched junction bases: 3. The CDR3 loop spans 14 amino acids. The germline V gene has CDR1 MNHNY and CDR2 SVGAGI (reference sequence). DNA of the CDR3: TGTGCCAGCACCCAGCGGGAGAACACCGGGGAGCTGTTTTTT. It specifies CASTQRENTGELFF.

Comment on this clone: This may be a read error, as it is one base from a much larger clone. The chain recombines TRBV10-3 with TRBJ1-4; D is uncertain. Germline CDR1 reads ENHRY; CDR2 reads SYGVKD. This CDR3 comprises 12 residues. The V end lost 7 bases, the J end lost 6 bases, and 9 bases lay between the germline ends. CDR3: CAIKGKDEKLFF. CDR3 coding DNA: TGTGCCATCAAAGGGAAGGATGAAAAACTGTTTTTT.

CDR3 sequence (DNA): TGTGCCAGCACCCCTCCGGGTCGTAATCAGCCCCAGCATTTT. It yields the protein CASTPPGRNQPQHF. The chain has TRBV28 and TRBJ1-5; D unclear. CDR3 length equals 14 residues. Looked up from germline, CDR1 is MDHEN and CDR2 is SYDVKM. Trimming pared 7 bases from V and 4 bases from J, leaving 14 bases between.

This chain joins TRBV15 and TRBJ2-7; D remains ambiguous. Germline V gene sequence: CDR1 LNHNV, CDR2 YYDKDF (reference sequence). The V end lost 5 bases, the J end lost 3 bases, and 20 bases lay between the germline ends. CDR3 size: 16 residues. CDR3 DNA: TGTGCCACCAGCTCCTGGTTAACAGACTCCCACTACGAGCAGTACTTC. It specifies CATSSWLTDSHYEQYF.

Only a few counts were recorded for this clone. J is TRBJ2-3 and V is TRBV27, with 8 bases matching TRBD2. Trimming cost V 2 bases and J 6 bases; bases outside gene matches: 7. Germline values: CDR1 MNHEY, CDR2 SMNVEV (reference sequence). The CDR3 is 15 residues long. The CDR3 DNA follows: TGTGCCAGCAGTTTAGGGGCGGGAGGTGGGGATACGCAGTATTTT. Protein product: CASSLGAGGGDTQYF.

The rearrangement joins TRBV15 to TRBJ1-2; D is uncertain. Germline lookup yields CDR1 LNHNV and CDR2 YYDKDF (reference sequence). Trimming removed 2 bases at V and 8 bases at J, with 15 bases between. The CDR3 has 14 residues. CDR3: CATSRPREGGGYTF. The CDR3 nucleotides read TGTGCCACCAGCAGACCTAGAGAGGGAGGCGGCTACACCTTC.

This chain joins TRBV7-9 and TRBJ1-2; no reliable D call. V lost 6 bases, J lost 8 bases, and 10 bases lay in between. Looked up from germline, CDR1 is SEHNR and CDR2 is FQNEAQ (reference sequence). The CDR3 sequence is 11 residues long. CDR3 residues: CASRAKEGYTF. The DNA of the CDR3 is TGTGCCAGCAGGGCGAAGGAAGGCTACACCTTC.

The V and J genes are TRBV4-2 and TRBJ1-3; no reliable D call. V was trimmed by 0 bases and J by 4 bases, leaving 16 bases between them. The CDR3 is 17 amino acids. The germline CDR1 and CDR2 sequences are LGHNA and YNFKEQ. The CDR3 nucleotides read TGTGCCAGCAGCCAAGATCGCGGCGGCCTGACCGGAAACACCATATATTTT. This codes for CASSQDRGGLTGNTIYF.

The CDR3 nucleotides read TGTGCCAGCAGCGTAGATGTAATGAGCGCAGATACGCAGTATTTT. Protein product: CASSVDVMSADTQYF. The chain employs TRBV9 and TRBJ2-3; no clear D. The CDR3 covers 15 residues. Germline V gene lookup returns CDR1 SGDLS and CDR2 YYNGEE. The germline V and J ends were trimmed by 0 bases and 4 bases, with 12 bases remaining between them.